Listed below are T cell receptor beta chains from one sample, sequenced in a study of CD8+ T cells in alopecia areata. Only in-frame clones appear in the TCRdb table, and some are missing; sequencing was by immunoSEQ multiplex PCR. The sample carries roughly 220,000 clones, 35% to 40% recorded once. This specimen consisted of CD4+ T cells sorted from blood, obtained at approximately week 31, from a patient treated with tofacitinib. The receptors originated from a human donor with alopecia areata. The CDR3 runs from the conserved cysteine through the conserved F or W. Fields, in order: CDR3 protein, D gene, J gene, V gene. D genes are given only for firm matches.

cdr3_aa: CASSVAEGSTDTQYF
d_call: NA
j_call: TRBJ2-3
v_call: TRBV9

cdr3_aa: CSVVTGTGGHGYTF
d_call: TRBD1
j_call: TRBJ1-2
v_call: TRBV29-1

cdr3_aa: CASSHSGRRYEQYF
d_call: TRBD2
j_call: NA
v_call: TRBV4-1

cdr3_aa: CASSVDPSEVGGEQYF
d_call: NA
j_call: TRBJ2-7
v_call: TRBV9

cdr3_aa: CASSRPGAGYGYTF
d_call: NA
j_call: TRBJ1-2
v_call: TRBV6-5

cdr3_aa: CASSPDREQFF
d_call: TRBD1
j_call: TRBJ2-1
v_call: TRBV5-1

cdr3_aa: CAWSVGGFPNEKLFF
d_call: NA
j_call: TRBJ1-4
v_call: TRBV30

cdr3_aa: CASSPRTEPLHF
d_call: NA
j_call: TRBJ1-6
v_call: TRBV27

cdr3_aa: CASSERSGENYGYTF
d_call: NA
j_call: TRBJ1-2
v_call: TRBV2

cdr3_aa: CASSPRTGGSVGEKLFF
d_call: TRBD1
j_call: TRBJ1-4
v_call: TRBV9

cdr3_aa: CASSPIIGDTQYF
d_call: NA
j_call: TRBJ2-3
v_call: TRBV5-1

cdr3_aa: CSVVGEGGSGNTIYF
d_call: NA
j_call: TRBJ1-3
v_call: TRBV29-1

cdr3_aa: CSVLTWTGSTEAFF
d_call: TRBD1
j_call: TRBJ1-1
v_call: TRBV29-1

cdr3_aa: CASRDITSVAFF
d_call: NA
j_call: TRBJ1-1
v_call: TRBV6-5

cdr3_aa: CASSQVGQGKNTEAFF
d_call: TRBD1
j_call: TRBJ1-1
v_call: TRBV4-1

cdr3_aa: CATSLSLNTEAFF
d_call: NA
j_call: TRBJ1-1
v_call: TRBV15

cdr3_aa: CASSRSGANVLTF
d_call: NA
j_call: TRBJ2-6
v_call: TRBV27

cdr3_aa: CASSLSRNTEAFF
d_call: NA
j_call: TRBJ1-1
v_call: TRBV5-1

cdr3_aa: CASSLEDRPVYGYTF
d_call: NA
j_call: TRBJ1-2
v_call: TRBV11-2

cdr3_aa: CACRLQGEDQPQHF
d_call: TRBD1
j_call: TRBJ1-5
v_call: TRBV30

cdr3_aa: CASSLGAAQRNEKLFF
d_call: NA
j_call: TRBJ1-4
v_call: TRBV7-8

cdr3_aa: CATSRLGGGYTEAFF
d_call: NA
j_call: TRBJ1-1
v_call: TRBV15

cdr3_aa: CASSKFGGEQFF
d_call: NA
j_call: TRBJ2-1
v_call: TRBV19